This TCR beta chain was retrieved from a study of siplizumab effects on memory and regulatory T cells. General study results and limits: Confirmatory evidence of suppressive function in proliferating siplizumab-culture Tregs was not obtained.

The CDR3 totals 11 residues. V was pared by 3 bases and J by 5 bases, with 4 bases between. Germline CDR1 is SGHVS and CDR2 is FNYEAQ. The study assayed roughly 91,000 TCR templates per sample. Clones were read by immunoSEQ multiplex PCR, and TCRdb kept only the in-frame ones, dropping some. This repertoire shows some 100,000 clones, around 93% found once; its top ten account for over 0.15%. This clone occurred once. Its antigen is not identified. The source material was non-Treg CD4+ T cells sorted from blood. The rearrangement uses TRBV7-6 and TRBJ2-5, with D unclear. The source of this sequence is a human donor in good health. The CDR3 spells CASSFSETQYF. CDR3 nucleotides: TGTGCCAGCAGCTTTTCGGAGACCCAGTACTTC.